This TCR beta chain originates from a study of blood T cell repertoires in COVID-19. Whole-study context: Both acute and convalescent COVID-19 samples were obtained from the United States, Italy and Spain. T cells, B-cell-depleted T cells, or PBMCs provided the cDNA or gDNA that served as material.

With 6 bases removed from V and 9 bases from J, the gap between germline ends came to 11 bases. Germline-derived CDR1 and CDR2 are SEHNR and FQNEAQ (reference sequence). This CDR3 spans 11 amino acids. Measured with immunoSEQ multiplex PCR; TCRdb has only the in-frame clones, and not every one. The sample carries approximately 120,000 clones, 80% to 90% recorded once. This TCR came from a human donor with acute or convalescent COVID-19. The donor label of this sample is uncertain. The sequencing input was peripheral blood. This chain connects TRBV7-9 to TRBJ1-1; D perhaps matches TRBD1 (6 bases). In nucleotides, the CDR3 is TGTGCCAGCAGATACAGGGAGAAAGCTTTCTTT. Translation: CASRYREKAFF.